Here is one T cell receptor (beta chain) with its context. The V gene's germline CDR1 is SGHDT and CDR2 YYEEEE. The CDR3 length is 14 residues. V lost 2 bases and J 6 bases, leaving 13 bases between the germline ends. The protocol was immunoSEQ multiplex PCR, while the TCRdb copy is restricted to in-frame clones and leaves out a portion. The sample includes about 82,000 clones, roughly 85% of them seen just once. These data belong to a study of OX40 agonist ivuxolimab in advanced cancers. About the study: The patients got ivuxolimab, which is an agonistic anti-OX40 (CD134) antibody. Mean age about 60 years, range roughly 20 to 85; 82.7% male.

The TCR sequence derives from an adult with an advanced solid tumor such as melanoma, head and neck, liver or kidney cancer. V and J are TRBV5-6 and TRBJ2-3; the D is unclear. This sample comprised CD4+ or CD8+ T cells sorted from blood, obtained in a trial of the OX40 agonist ivuxolimab. For the CDR3, the DNA is TGTGCCAGCAGCTTTATGACAAGAGTGGATACGCAGTATTTT. This gives the protein CASSFMTRVDTQYF.